These 10 T cell receptor beta chains were sequenced from one sample in a study of blood T cell repertoires in COVID-19. The table came from immunoSEQ multiplex PCR; TCRdb's copy has only in-frame clones and leaves some out. The profile covers approximately 110,000 clones, with 81% appearing a single time and roughly 1.6% taken by the ten largest. Sequenced sample: peripheral blood. The receptors stem from a middle-aged man with acute or convalescent COVID-19.

The genes are TRBV4-2 and TRBJ1-2; the D gene is possibly TRBD1 (6 bases). Germline CDR1 and CDR2: LGHNA and YNFKEQ. V was trimmed by 0 bases and J by 0 bases, leaving 11 bases between them. The CDR3 has 16 residues. The CDR3 nucleotides are TGTGCCAGCAGCCAAGAAGGTACAGGGTCTAACTATGGCTACACCTTC. Amino acids: CASSQEGTGSNYGYTF.

This clone has only one observation. The chain combines TRBV27 with TRBJ1-2; 7 nucleotides line up with TRBD1. The trim removed 6 bases at V and 8 bases at J, leaving 9 bases unmatched. Germline V gives CDR1 MNHEY, CDR2 SMNVEV (reference sequence). The CDR3 loop spans 13 amino acids. CDR3 bases: TGTGCCAGCAGGGTAACGGGGACAGAAGGCTACACCTTC. Translated, it gives CASRVTGTEGYTF.

This chain connects TRBV5-4 to TRBJ1-1; tentatively, D is TRBD1 (5 bases). Trimming removed 4 bases at V and 3 bases at J, with 16 bases between. CDR1 and CDR2 (germline): SGHNT, YYREEE (reference sequence). The CDR3 has 15 residues. The CDR3 nucleotides read TGTGCCAGCAGCGGGAAGCGACAGCGGGACACTGAAGCTTTCTTT. This codes for CASSGKRQRDTEAFF. Complete variable domain (other parts from reference TRBV5-4 and TRBJ1-1): ETGVTQSPTHLIKTRGQQVTLRCSSQSGHNTVSWYQQALGQGPQFIFQYYREEENGRGNFPPRFSGLQFPNYSSELNVNALELDDSALYLCASSGKRQRDTEAFFGQGTRLTVV.

This CDR3 reads CASSLVAGSNEKLFF. In DNA form, the CDR3 reads TGTGCCAGCAGCTTAGTGGCAGGGTCTAATGAAAAACTGTTTTTT. V gene TRBV7-2 combines with J gene TRBJ1-4; TRBD1 is a possible D gene (5 bases). The CDR3 contains 15 residues. V gave up 1 base and J gave up 3 bases, with 9 bases separating them. Germline CDR1 and CDR2: SGHTA and FQGNSA.

The rearrangement links TRBV10-3 to TRBJ1-2; 7 positions match TRBD1. Germline CDR1 ENHRY, CDR2 SYGVKD. This CDR3 region has 15 residues. The J segment lost 3 bases and the V segment lost 2 bases, leaving 6 bases of the junction unmatched. The CDR3: CAISERTGRDYGYTF. CDR3 bases: TGTGCCATCAGTGAGAGGACAGGACGGGACTATGGCTACACCTTC.

The rearrangement uses TRBV27 and TRBJ1-5; 7 positions agree with TRBD1. The CDR3 is 17 residues long. The germline CDR1 and CDR2 sequences are MNHEY and SMNVEV (reference sequence). With V trimmed by 4 bases and J by 7 bases, 16 bases remained unmatched. The DNA for the CDR3 is TGTGCCAGCAGTTCCACACAGGGGCGAAGGGCTGGGCAGCCCCAGCATTTT. Protein sequence: CASSSTQGRRAGQPQHF.

This chain uses TRBV3-1 (or the pseudogene TRBV3-2) with TRBJ2-1, with 8 bases lining up with TRBD1. The CDR3 consists of 15 residues. Trimming removed 1 base from V and 6 bases from J; junction bases left unmatched: 5. The germline gives CDR1 LGHDT, CDR2 YNNKEL (reference sequence). CDR3 nucleotide sequence: TGTGCCAGCAGCCAAGGGACAGGGAAATTCAATGAGCAGTTCTTC. Residues: CASSQGTGKFNEQFF.

This clone was counted once. The chain uses TRBV4-2 and TRBJ2-1; weak D call: TRBD2 (5 bases). The CDR3 is made up of 15 amino acids. The ends were cut back, 0 bases at V and 8 bases at J, with 14 bases in the middle. The germline V gene has CDR1 LGHNA and CDR2 YNFKEQ. CDR3 residues: CASSQEGGSRDEQFF. The CDR3, as DNA: TGTGCCAGCAGCCAAGAAGGCGGGTCCCGCGATGAGCAGTTCTTC.

The chain combines TRBV20-1 with TRBJ1-5, with a weak D call TRBD1 (5 bases). The germline gives CDR1 DFQATT, CDR2 SNEGSKA (reference sequence). Trimming took off 3 bases at V and 2 bases at J, with 11 bases between the two ends. The CDR3 has 14 amino acids. CDR3 residues: CSASQGVGNQPQHF. The CDR3 region has the DNA TGCAGTGCTAGTCAGGGTGTGGGCAATCAGCCCCAGCATTTT.

The chain uses TRBV27 and TRBJ1-1; D perhaps matches TRBD1 (6 bases). V shed 6 bases and J shed 1 base, with 12 bases lying between them. The CDR3 loop spans 14 amino acids. Germline V gives CDR1 MNHEY, CDR2 SMNVEV (reference sequence). The CDR3 sequence: CASSLQGSNTEAFF. The DNA for the CDR3 is TGTGCCAGCAGCCTACAGGGCTCGAACACTGAAGCTTTCTTT.